Listed below are T cell receptor beta chains from one sample, sequenced in a study of sequential checkpoint blockade in melanoma. Produced via immunoSEQ multiplex PCR; TCRdb's table is partial and in-frame only. The repertoire holds roughly 3,400 clones, under 20% seen once, with around 30% in the top ten. Sequencing used tumor tissue (inferred from file names), obtained from a patient given nivolumab and ipilimumab in sequence. These TCRs come from a human donor with melanoma. Each CDR3 is given with its conserved first and last residue. A D gene is named only where the DNA matches it firmly. Rows may omit the clone size; those that give it use once, few, many or a size class.

DNA	CDR3	V	size	length	J	D
TGTGCCAGCAGGGAGGACTTGATGGTTTTCGGCTACACCTTC	CASREDLMVFGYTF	TRBV6-8	NA	14	TRBJ1-2	NA
TGTGCCAGCAATACAGGGGGCACCGGGGAGCTGTTTTTT	CASNTGGTGELFF	TRBV19	medium-sized	13	TRBJ2-2	TRBD1
TGCGCCAGCAGTGAGCCCGGACTGGCCGGGGAGCTGTTTTTT	CASSEPGLAGELFF	TRBV10-2	NA	14	TRBJ2-2	NA
TGCGCCAGCAGCTACGGGACAGGGGATCAGCCCCAGCATTTT	CASSYGTGDQPQHF	TRBV5-1	NA	14	TRBJ1-5	TRBD1
TGTGCCAGCAGCGTTGCGGGGGGGTTAGAGACCCAGTACTTC	CASSVAGGLETQYF	TRBV9	medium-sized	14	TRBJ2-5	TRBD2
TGCGCCAGCAGAGGGGCTGGGGCCAACGTCCTGACTTTC	CASRGAGANVLTF	TRBV10-2	NA	13	TRBJ2-6	NA
TGTGCCAGCAGCTCCGGACAGGGATTGAACTATGGCTACACCTTC	CASSSGQGLNYGYTF	TRBV11-3	medium-sized	15	TRBJ1-2	TRBD1
TGTGCCATCAGTGAGTCGGGGGCAGGCGGCTCACCCCTCCACTTT	CAISESGAGGSPLHF	TRBV10-3	few	15	TRBJ1-6	NA
TGTGCCAGTATGAAGGTTGCTGGGGCCAACGTCCTGACTTTC	CASMKVAGANVLTF	TRBV19	NA	14	TRBJ2-6	NA
TGTGCCACCAGCAGAGAAGGGACGGGGAGATCGAATCAGCCCCAGCATTTT	CATSREGTGRSNQPQHF	TRBV15	few	17	TRBJ1-5	NA
TGTGCCAGCAGCTTGTCCCCGGGGTGGGCAGATACGCAGTATTTT	CASSLSPGWADTQYF	TRBV11-3	many	15	TRBJ2-3	NA
TGTGCCAGCAGCGGACAGAACTATGGCTACACCTTC	CASSGQNYGYTF	TRBV28	NA	12	TRBJ1-2	NA
TGTGCCAGCAGTTTCCTCGTACGGACAGGGGAGAACACTGAAGCTTTCTTT	CASSFLVRTGENTEAFF	TRBV28	few	17	TRBJ1-1	TRBD1
TGTGCCAGCAGCGTAGGCTCCGGACAGGGGTGGGAGCCCCAGCATTTT	CASSVGSGQGWEPQHF	TRBV9	NA	16	TRBJ1-5	TRBD1
TGTGCCAGCAGTTACTCGGCTAGCGGGCCCTTTCTATTCTTC	CASSYSASGPFLFF	TRBV6-8	few	14	TRBJ2-1	TRBD2
TGTGCCAGCTCACCGGCCGTGAACACTGAAGCTTTCTTT	CASSPAVNTEAFF	TRBV18	few	13	TRBJ1-1	NA
TGCGCCAGCAGCTTGGGGACAGGGCCCTATGGCTACACCTTC	CASSLGTGPYGYTF	TRBV5-1	NA	14	TRBJ1-2	TRBD1
TGTGCCACCGCGAGGGCTAGCGGGGGGGCCGGTAGAAATGAGCAGTTCTTC	CATARASGGAGRNEQFF	TRBV12-5	few	17	TRBJ2-1	TRBD2
TGTGCCAGCAGCTCTCGGGGCAGGGTTGGGGTAGATACGCAGTATTTT	CASSSRGRVGVDTQYF	TRBV11-3	many	16	TRBJ2-3	NA
TGTGCCAGCAGCGTTAGGGACATATACATGAACACTGAAGCTTTCTTT	CASSVRDIYMNTEAFF	TRBV9	medium-sized	16	TRBJ1-1	NA
TGCAGCGCTAAGGCAGGGAACACTGAAGCTTTCTTT	CSAKAGNTEAFF	TRBV29-1	few	12	TRBJ1-1	NA
TGTGCCAGCAGCCCGCCGGACAGGGCGGGCGGGGAGCTGTTTTTT	CASSPPDRAGGELFF	TRBV6-8	NA	15	TRBJ2-2	TRBD1
TGCGCCAGCAGCGGACGGACCTATAATGAAAAACTGTTTTTT	CASSGRTYNEKLFF	TRBV4-1	NA	14	TRBJ1-4	NA
TGTGCCAGCAGCTTACATAACAGGGATAATTCACCCCTCCACTTT	CASSLHNRDNSPLHF	TRBV11-3	many	15	TRBJ1-6	NA
TGTGCCAGCAGTTACTCAATGGGGTTACCAGATACGCAGTATTTT	CASSYSMGLPDTQYF	TRBV6-8	NA	15	TRBJ2-3	NA
TGTGCCAGCCCCTCGACGGGGGGAACCCCCTACAATGAGCAGTTCTTC	CASPSTGGTPYNEQFF	TRBV6-8	NA	16	TRBJ2-1	TRBD2
TGCGCCAGCAGCCAAGATCTGAGGACAGATACGCAGTATTTT	CASSQDLRTDTQYF	TRBV4-1	few	14	TRBJ2-3	NA
TGTGCCAGTAGTCGGCCAGGGGGAACCTATGGCTACACCTTC	CASSRPGGTYGYTF	TRBV19	few	14	TRBJ1-2	TRBD1
TGTGCCAGCAGGCCTAGGGAGGAAAAACTGTTTTTT	CASRPREEKLFF	TRBV28	NA	12	TRBJ1-4	NA
TGCGCCAGCAGCTTGTCCAGGTCCTCTGGAAACACCATATATTTT	CASSLSRSSGNTIYF	TRBV5-1	NA	15	TRBJ1-3	NA
TGTGCCAGTAGCTGGGGACACCTCACCAATCAGCCCCAGCATTTT	CASSWGHLTNQPQHF	TRBV19	NA	15	TRBJ1-5	NA
TGTGCCAGCAGCGGGTGGACAGGATACCAAGGAGCTTTCTTT	CASSGWTGYQGAFF	TRBV11-3	medium-sized	14	TRBJ1-1	TRBD1
TGTGCCAGCAGCTTTGGGGGTAGCTCTGGAAACACCATATATTTT	CASSFGGSSGNTIYF	TRBV11-3	medium-sized	15	TRBJ1-3	NA
TGTGCCAGCACCATCGAGGGGGCGGGTGGCTACACCTTC	CASTIEGAGGYTF	TRBV28	NA	13	TRBJ1-2	TRBD1
TGCGCCAGCAGCCAAGTAGGGACAGGGGGCACCTATGGCTACACCTTC	CASSQVGTGGTYGYTF	TRBV4-1	NA	16	TRBJ1-2	TRBD1
TGTGCCAGCAGCTGGACGGGACAGATAAATCAGCCCCAGCATTTT	CASSWTGQINQPQHF	TRBV11-3	many	15	TRBJ1-5	TRBD1
TGTGCCAGCAGTTACAACGGAGATGAGCAGTTCTTC	CASSYNGDEQFF	TRBV6-8	medium-sized	12	TRBJ2-1	NA
TGTGCCAGCAGTTTTACCGGGACACCTTCCACCTTC	CASSFTGTPSTF	TRBV6-8	few	12	TRBJ1-2	NA
TGCGCCAGCAGCTTGCAACAGGGGAAGCAAGAGACCCAGTACTTC	CASSLQQGKQETQYF	TRBV5-1	NA	15	TRBJ2-5	TRBD1
TGTGCCAGCAGTTCTACCGTGCGGGGAAGTGGCTACACCTTC	CASSSTVRGSGYTF	TRBV6-8	NA	14	TRBJ1-2	NA
TGTGCCAGCAGCTCCGGGGGGGTCGGTACAGATACGCAGTATTTT	CASSSGGVGTDTQYF	TRBV7-5	few	15	TRBJ2-3	NA
TGTGCCAGCAGTTTGGGGACAGGGAGAAACTATGGCTACACCTTC	CASSLGTGRNYGYTF	TRBV28	few	15	TRBJ1-2	TRBD1
TGTGCCAGCAGCTTATGGCCGACTAATGAAAAACTGTTTTTT	CASSLWPTNEKLFF	TRBV11-3	few	14	TRBJ1-4	NA
TGCGCCAGCAGTCTCGGGACTAGCAGTAATGAGCAGTTCTTC	CASSLGTSSNEQFF	TRBV5-1	NA	14	TRBJ2-1	TRBD2
TGTGCCAGCAGCCTAGACAGTCTCGCAGATACGCAGTATTTT	CASSLDSLADTQYF	TRBV11-3	few	14	TRBJ2-3	NA
TGTGCCAGCACCTTTGGGGCAGTTCGTGGAAACACCATATATTTT	CASTFGAVRGNTIYF	TRBV11-3	many	15	TRBJ1-3	NA
TGTGCCAGCAGCTTTATGTCTTGGGACGAAAGGCGGGAGACCCAGTACTTC	CASSFMSWDERRETQYF	TRBV11-3	many	17	TRBJ2-5	NA